These 19 T cell receptor beta chains share one sample of origin, sequenced in a study of beta chain features in type 1 diabetes. Investigators reverse transcribed all isolated RNA, so they sequenced expressed TCRB transcripts. Repertoires were generated with immunoSEQ multiplex PCR, while TCRdb's copy carries only in-frame clones and drops some. The repertoire holds under 900,000 clones, with roughly 16% as singletons. Sequencing input: naive CD4+ T cells from blood. These receptor sequences come from a woman in her late teens or twenties in good health.

The rearrangement uses TRBV7-6 and TRBJ1-1; perhaps TRBD1 as D (6 bases). The CDR3 contains 14 residues. With 5 bases removed from V and 0 bases from J, the gap between germline ends came to 10 bases. Germline CDR1 and CDR2: SGHVS and FNYEAQ. The CDR3 sequence: CASSLGQLNTEAFF. CDR3 nucleotide sequence: TGTGCCAGCAGCCTCGGACAGCTGAACACTGAAGCTTTCTTT.

The table lists this clone with a few counts. This rearrangement joins TRBV29-1 to TRBJ2-1; the D call may be TRBD1 or TRBD2 (6 bases each). The V end was cut by 6 bases, the J end by 2 bases, with 17 bases between. The CDR3 consists of 15 residues. Germline CDR1 is SQVTM and CDR2 is ANQGSEA. CDR3 in amino acids: CSVGGHHVAYNEQFF. CDR3 sequence (DNA): TGCAGCGTGGGGGGACACCACGTCGCCTACAATGAGCAGTTCTTC.

This clone showed up just a few times. The V call is TRBV7-8, the J call TRBJ1-4; D is undetermined. Germline loops: CDR1 SGHVS, CDR2 FQNEAQ. There are 14 residues in the CDR3. V lost 1 base, J lost 5 bases, and 8 bases lay in between. CDR3 sequence (DNA): TGTGCCAGCAGCTTAGGTAGCGGCAATGAAAAACTGTTTTTT. Amino acids: CASSLGSGNEKLFF.

The chain carries TRBV7-9 and TRBJ2-3; 7 bases match TRBD2. Germline V CDR1 and CDR2: SEHNR, FQNEAQ (reference sequence). This CDR3 has 14 residues. Germline trimming cut 2 bases from V and 1 base from J; bases unmatched to any gene: 0. CDR3 DNA: TGTGCCAGCAGCTTACGGGAGGGCACAGATACGCAGTATTTT. Amino acids: CASSLREGTDTQYF.

This clone was recorded a few times. The chain combines TRBV27 with TRBJ1-2, with 7 positions matching TRBD1. This CDR3 region has 17 residues. The ends lost 0 bases at V and 7 bases at J; junction bases unmatched: 14. Per the germline V gene, CDR1 is MNHEY and CDR2 is SMNVEV (reference sequence). CDR3 sequence reads: CASSLSLHQGVGRGYTF. The CDR3 DNA is TGTGCCAGCAGTTTATCCCTTCACCAGGGGGTAGGACGTGGCTACACCTTC.

This clone was found a few times. Different DNA sequences within this sample yield the same CDR3. V and J are TRBV11-3 and TRBJ2-5, with 13 bases that match TRBD2. Germline V gives CDR1 SGHNT, CDR2 YENEEA. V was clipped by 1 base and J by 5 bases; unmatched bases: 4. This CDR3 comprises 16 residues. As DNA, the CDR3 is TGTGCCAGCAGCTTAGGACTAGCGGGAGGCGGCGAGACCCAGTACTTC. As protein: CASSLGLAGGGETQYF.

The table lists this clone with a few counts. The J gene is TRBJ2-3, the V gene TRBV9; D possibly corresponds to TRBD2 (6 bases). Trimming removed 2 bases from V and 4 bases from J, with 17 bases in between. CDR1 and CDR2 (germline): SGDLS, YYNGEE. There are 16 residues in the CDR3. The CDR3 sequence: CASSVSPGTGADTQYF. CDR3 DNA sequence: TGTGCCAGCAGCGTCTCTCCGGGGACTGGGGCAGATACGCAGTATTTT. The full variable domain, rest sourced from reference TRBV9 and TRBJ2-3, is DSGVTQTPKHLITATGQRVTLRCSPRSGDLSVYWYQQSLDQGLQFLIQYYNGEERAKGNILERFSAQQFPDLHSELNLSSLELGDSALYFCASSVSPGTGADTQYFGPGTRLTVL.

This chain connects TRBV28 to TRBJ1-2; D is ambiguous. Per the germline V gene, CDR1 is MDHEN and CDR2 is SYDVKM. The CDR3 runs 13 residues. Trimming stripped 1 base from V and 7 bases from J, with 10 bases between. This CDR3 is CASSLSVGGGYTF. CDR3 DNA sequence: TGTGCCAGCAGTTTATCAGTGGGAGGTGGCTACACCTTC.

This CDR3 is CSVAVGSSGTDTQYF. The CDR3 DNA reads as TGCAGCGTTGCTGTTGGGTCTAGCGGCACAGATACGCAGTATTTT. This sequence joins TRBV29-1 and TRBJ2-3, with D maybe TRBD2 (6 bases). This CDR3 is built from 15 residues. V was clipped by 4 bases and J by 1 base, with 15 bases between them. Germline V lookup: CDR1 SQVTM, CDR2 ANQGSEA.

The V call is TRBV4-2, the J call TRBJ2-1; 14 nucleotides line up with TRBD2. J was trimmed by 8 bases and V by 2 bases; bases with no gene match: 8. The CDR3 runs 17 residues. Germline V CDR1 and CDR2: LGHNA, YNFKEQ. CDR3 amino acids: CASSQRAGTSGSDEQFF. CDR3 nucleotide sequence: TGTGCCAGCAGCCAAAGGGCCGGGACTAGCGGGAGCGATGAGCAGTTCTTC.

This clone occurred a few times. J is TRBJ2-1 and V is TRBV5-1; 8 nucleotides line up with TRBD1. In germline, CDR1 is SGHRS, CDR2 YFSETQ. This CDR3 is 16 amino acids long. V dropped 1 base and J dropped 7; count of bases not matched to a gene: 10. CDR3 bases: TGCGCCAGCAGCTTGTTCGGTACAGGGGGTTATAATGAGCAGTTCTTC. It is translated as CASSLFGTGGYNEQFF.

The chain uses TRBV14 and TRBJ2-1; 8 nucleotides match TRBD1. Germline CDR1 reads SGHDN; CDR2 reads FVKESK. Trimming cost V 2 bases and J 13 bases; bases outside gene matches: 7. The CDR3 is 13 residues long. CDR3 nucleotides: TGTGCCAGCAGCCAAACCAGGGGGCTAGGCCAGTTCTTC. Translating it yields CASSQTRGLGQFF.

This clone appeared a few times. Distinct nucleotide sequences in the sample also encode this CDR3. The V call is TRBV5-4, the J call TRBJ1-2, with TRBD1 matching 12 bases. Germline V gene data show CDR1 as SGHNT and CDR2 as YYREEE (reference sequence). This CDR3 is 14 amino acids long. J lost 8 bases, V lost 0 bases, and 2 bases had no gene match. CDR3 nucleotides: TGTGCCAGCAGCTTGGCTGGGACAGGGGGCGGCTACACCTTC. Its protein product is CASSLAGTGGGYTF.

The V call is TRBV21-1, the J call TRBJ2-7; the D call TRBD1 from the table was never checked on the DNA. TRBV21-1 is a pseudogene. The CDR3 has 13 amino acids. CDR3 in amino acids: CASRGAGLYEQYF. CDR3 DNA sequence: TGTGCCAGCCGCGGAGCAGGGCTCTACGAGCAGTACTTC.

In this sample, this clone turned up a few times. The chain couples TRBV9 to TRBJ1-4; D is undetermined. The germline gives CDR1 SGDLS, CDR2 YYNGEE. The CDR3 totals 14 residues. The V end lost 3 bases, the J end lost 0 bases, and 6 bases lay between the germline ends. The CDR3 DNA reads TGTGCCAGCAGCGCGGAGTCAACTAATGAAAAACTGTTTTTT. Protein sequence: CASSAESTNEKLFF.

This chain uses TRBV28 with TRBJ1-2; D possibly corresponds to TRBD1 (5 bases). V was cut by 10 bases and J by 7 bases, with 16 bases left in between. Germline V lookup: CDR1 MDHEN, CDR2 SYDVKM. CDR3 length equals 12 residues. The CDR3 DNA is TGTGCCACATGGGGTCGGGGCGGTGGCTACACCTTC. It yields the protein CATWGRGGGYTF.

There are a few counts of this clone. This chain uses TRBV25-1 with TRBJ1-3; no reliable D call. The CDR3 runs to 14 residues. V lost 8 bases and J lost 0, with 11 bases in between. Looked up from germline, CDR1 is MGHDK and CDR2 is SYGVNS. The CDR3 bases are TGTGCCAGCTCTGGACCTCTCTCTGGAAACACCATATATTTT. This encodes CASSGPLSGNTIYF.

Worth noting for this clone: A much larger clone lies a single base off, so this may be a read error. The chain employs TRBV5-4 and TRBJ2-3; D ambiguous. The CDR3 totals 11 residues. V lost 2 bases, J lost 5 bases, and 3 bases lay in between. Germline V CDR1 and CDR2: SGHNT, YYREEE (reference sequence). The CDR3: CASSFGDTQYF. CDR3 in DNA: TGTGCCAGCAGCTTCGGAGATACGCAGTATTTT.

The chain recombines TRBV27 with TRBJ2-4, with 7 bases identical to TRBD1. Germline CDR1 MNHEY, CDR2 SMNVEV (reference sequence). The CDR3 has 16 amino acids. The V and J ends lost 6 bases and 0 bases, in that order; junction bases with no gene match: 8. CDR3 sequence: CASSRGGKGAKNIQYF. The CDR3 bases are TGTGCCAGCAGCCGAGGGGGCAAGGGAGCCAAAAACATTCAGTACTTC.